The next 27 T cell receptor beta chains were all read from a single sample in a study of CD8+ T cells in alopecia areata. Extraction of RNA preceded its reverse transcription into cDNA, which served as the sequencing template. TCRdb keeps only in-frame clones here, not all; method: immunoSEQ multiplex PCR. The table includes around 14,000 clones, 45% to 60% detected once. Four or five patients' CD4+ populations were sorted into CD25+CD127- cells. Material for sequencing was CD4+ Tregs sorted from blood. Receptor source: a human donor with alopecia areata.

This clone has a handful of counts. Other DNA variants within this sample encode the same CDR3. This chain connects TRBV2 to TRBJ2-7, with 10 bases matching TRBD2. The trim removed 7 bases at V and 4 bases at J, leaving 7 bases unmatched. The germline V gene has CDR1 SNHLY and CDR2 FYNNEI. This CDR3 has 14 amino acids. The CDR3 DNA follows: TGTGCCAGCAAGGTAGCGGGAGGTGGTTACGAGCAGTACTTC. This codes for CASKVAGGGYEQYF.

The chain employs TRBV10-1 and TRBJ2-7; no firm D call. The V gene lost 4 bases and the J gene lost 2 bases, with 12 bases spanning the gap. Germline V CDR1 and CDR2: WNHNN, SYGVQD (reference sequence). The CDR3 length is 14 residues. In DNA form, the CDR3 reads TGCGCCAGCAGTGCGGCGACGCCTCCCTACGAGCAGTACTTC. It encodes CASSAATPPYEQYF.

The table lists this clone with a few counts. This sequence joins TRBV7-9 and TRBJ2-3; D gene unclear. V dropped 5 bases and J dropped 4 bases, with 7 bases sitting between them. Germline lookup yields CDR1 SEHNR and CDR2 FQNEAQ (reference sequence). This CDR3 has 12 residues. The CDR3, as DNA: TGTGCCAGCAGCCCAAACGCAGATACGCAGTATTTT. As protein: CASSPNADTQYF.

Here the CDR3 DNA reads TGTGCCAGCAGTGAACTGGACAGCCGATATAATTCACCCCTCCACTTT. Protein sequence: CASSELDSRYNSPLHF. The rearrangement joins TRBV25-1 to TRBJ1-6, with D perhaps TRBD1 (6 bases). The CDR3 spans 16 residues. Trimming pared 2 bases from V and 4 bases from J, leaving 12 bases between. CDR1 MGHDK and CDR2 SYGVNS come from the germline V gene.

This sequence joins TRBV7-9 and TRBJ2-7, with a weak D call TRBD2 (5 bases). CDR1 and CDR2 (germline): SEHNR, FQNEAQ (reference sequence). The CDR3 runs to 15 residues. The ends were cut back, 1 base at V and 3 bases at J, with 13 bases in the middle. CDR3 residues: CASSLESSSLYEQYF. CDR3 nucleotide sequence: TGTGCCAGCAGCTTAGAATCTAGCTCACTCTACGAGCAGTACTTC.

This chain joins TRBV19 and TRBJ2-3; D assignment may be TRBD1 or TRBD2 (5 bases each). Germline V lookup: CDR1 LNHDA, CDR2 SQIVND (reference sequence). V lost 10 bases, J lost 5 bases, and 22 bases lay in between. CDR3 length: 15 amino acids. The CDR3 protein is CATKGTEKAVDTQYF. In DNA, the CDR3 is TGTGCCACGAAGGGGACGGAGAAAGCGGTAGATACGCAGTATTTT.

This clone was picked up one time. The genes are TRBV14 and TRBJ2-5; D is unresolved. This CDR3 has 13 residues. The germline V gene has CDR1 SGHDN and CDR2 FVKESK. V shed 3 bases and J shed 5 bases, with 10 bases lying between them. The CDR3 DNA follows: TGTGCCAGCAGCCACCTAGGTCGGGAGACCCAGTACTTC. Protein: CASSHLGRETQYF.

The J gene is TRBJ2-7, the V gene TRBV18, with TRBD2 identical over 10 bases. This CDR3 is 18 amino acids long. V lost 2 bases to trimming and J lost 5 bases; unmatched junction nucleotides: 15. CDR1 and CDR2 (germline): KGHSH, LQKENI. CDR3 in DNA: TGTGCCAGCTCACCAAAGTTTACTCTAGCGGGAGTTCTCAACGAGCAGTACTTC. It specifies CASSPKFTLAGVLNEQYF.

The chain employs TRBV5-4 and TRBJ2-5, with a weak D call TRBD2 (7 bases). CDR1 is SGHNT, CDR2 YYREEE, per germline (reference sequence). V gave up 2 bases and J gave up 0 bases, with 11 bases separating them. The CDR3 totals 15 residues. This CDR3 is CASSLQGGDQETQYF. CDR3 DNA: TGTGCCAGCAGCTTACAGGGAGGGGACCAAGAGACCCAGTACTTC.

By sample fraction, this clone is medium-sized. The rearrangement joins TRBV19 to TRBJ2-5, with D tentatively TRBD1 or TRBD2 (5 bases each). The CDR3 length is 15 residues. V dropped 1 base and J dropped 2 bases, with 11 bases sitting between them. CDR1 is LNHDA, CDR2 SQIVND, per germline (reference sequence). The CDR3 loop reads CASSIVGTGQETQYF. In DNA form, the CDR3 reads TGTGCCAGTAGTATAGTAGGGACCGGACAAGAGACCCAGTACTTC.

The chain employs TRBV5-1 and TRBJ2-5; weak D call: TRBD1 (7 bases). Germline V CDR1 and CDR2: SGHRS, YFSETQ. The CDR3 runs to 15 residues. With 0 bases removed from V and 5 bases from J, the gap between germline ends came to 14 bases. DNA of the CDR3: TGCGCCAGCAGCTTGGGGACAGGCGGGGAGGAGACCCAGTACTTC. It is translated as CASSLGTGGEETQYF.

The V gene is TRBV5-4, the J gene TRBJ1-1; D not certain. The germline CDR1 and CDR2 sequences are SGHNT and YYREEE (reference sequence). V dropped 1 base and J dropped 1 base, with 8 bases sitting between them. The CDR3 has 14 residues. The CDR3 coding sequence is TGTGCCAGCAGCTTGCTTCGGGGGAACACTGAAGCTTTCTTT. This gives the protein CASSLLRGNTEAFF.

This clone was counted between two and nine times. The CDR3 loop reads CASSFPLGTNRSSYEQYF. CDR3 DNA: TGTGCCAGCAGTTTCCCATTAGGAACTAACCGGAGCTCCTACGAGCAGTACTTC. The chain is built from TRBV28 and TRBJ2-7; the D is unclear. Deletions cut 3 bases from V and 0 bases from J, with 21 bases between. In germline, CDR1 is MDHEN, CDR2 SYDVKM. This CDR3 has 18 amino acids.

The gene calls are TRBV7-9 and TRBJ2-1; D may be TRBD2 (6 bases). Germline CDR1 and CDR2: SEHNR and FQNEAQ (reference sequence). The V gene lost 5 bases and the J gene lost 8 bases, with 13 bases spanning the gap. The CDR3 length is 13 residues. The CDR3 DNA reads TGTGCCAGCAGCATGACTAGTTACTATGAGCAGTTCTTC. Translated, it gives CASSMTSYYEQFF. The full variable domain, with the rest looked up from reference TRBV7-9 and TRBJ2-1, is DTGVSQNPRHKITKRGQNVTFRCDPISEHNRLYWYRQTLGQGPEFLTYFQNEAQLEKSRLLSDRFSAERPKGSFSTLEIQRTEQGDSAMYLCASSMTSYYEQFFGPGTRLTVL.

The CDR3 spells CASNSRTGRNEKLFF. CDR3 in DNA: TGTGCCAGCAATTCAAGGACAGGGAGAAATGAAAAACTGTTTTTT. The chain has TRBV28 and TRBJ1-4; 8 nucleotides match TRBD1. The trim removed 7 bases at V and 5 bases at J, leaving 9 bases unmatched. Per the germline V gene, CDR1 is MDHEN and CDR2 is SYDVKM. The CDR3 totals 15 residues.

This clone was counted only a few times. V usage is TRBV6-1 and J usage is TRBJ2-2; D remains ambiguous. V was cut by 3 bases and J by 4 bases, with 12 bases left in between. The V gene's germline CDR1 is MNHNS and CDR2 SASEGT. CDR3 length equals 15 residues. CDR3 amino acids: CASSEPKVTTGELFF. The CDR3 coding sequence is TGTGCCAGCAGTGAGCCAAAGGTGACCACCGGGGAGCTGTTTTTT.

V gene TRBV9 combines with J gene TRBJ1-3; D uncertain. CDR3 length: 15 amino acids. Trimming stripped 0 bases from V and 4 bases from J, with 11 bases between. Looked up from germline, CDR1 is SGDLS and CDR2 is YYNGEE. Here the CDR3 DNA reads TGTGCCAGCAGCGTAGAGGCCCAACAAGGAAACACCATATATTTT. Translation: CASSVEAQQGNTIYF.

J is TRBJ1-5 and V is TRBV29-1; D not resolved. V gave up 3 bases and J gave up 4 bases, with 10 bases separating them. CDR3 length: 13 residues. The germline gives CDR1 SQVTM, CDR2 ANQGSEA. The CDR3 coding sequence is TGCAGCGTTGAGGTGGCACCAAATCAGCCCCAGCATTTT. Its protein is CSVEVAPNQPQHF.

In this sample, this clone turned up a few times. This chain connects TRBV29-1 to TRBJ2-1; 14 bases agree with TRBD2. V was clipped by 4 bases and J by 9 bases; unmatched bases: 5. From germline, CDR1 is SQVTM and CDR2 ANQGSEA. The CDR3 contains 14 residues. CDR3 nucleotides: TGCAGCGTTGTGACTAGCGGGAGGGTCGGTGAGCAGTTCTTC. This gives the protein CSVVTSGRVGEQFF.

A note on this clone: Additional DNA sequences in this sample encode the identical CDR3. V gene TRBV7-2 combines with J gene TRBJ2-7; no definite D call. V lost 1 base to trimming and J lost 9 bases, with 13 bases between them. CDR1 SGHTA and CDR2 FQGNSA come from the germline V gene. This CDR3 is built from 13 residues. The CDR3 nucleotides are TGTGCCAGCAGCTTAGTCGGCCGGAGAGGGCAGTACTTC. Its protein is CASSLVGRRGQYF.

As regards this clone: The germline gene is not matched at one end of the junction; a read error may be the cause. The V gene is TRBV4-1, the J gene TRBJ2-2; D possibly corresponds to TRBD2 (5 bases). This CDR3 is 14 amino acids long. Germline V gene data show CDR1 as MGHRA and CDR2 as YSYEKL. The CDR3 here is CASSKERESGELFF. DNA of the CDR3: TGCGCCAGCAGCAAAGAGAGGGAATCCGGGGAGCTGTTTTTT.

The chain is built from TRBV11-2 and TRBJ2-7; the match to TRBD1 covers 9 bases. CDR1 and CDR2 from the germline V gene are SGHAT and FQNNGV. This CDR3 has 19 amino acids. V gave up 5 bases and J gave up 3 bases; unmatched junction bases: 20. The CDR3 protein is CASSGTAPYRGRNLYEQYF. The CDR3 nucleotides read TGTGCCAGCAGCGGCACGGCGCCGTACAGGGGGCGGAACCTCTACGAGCAGTACTTC.

The J gene is TRBJ1-1, the V gene TRBV4-2, with 8 nucleotides matching TRBD1. V dropped 4 bases and J dropped 1; count of bases not matched to a gene: 5. The CDR3 runs 15 residues. The germline gives CDR1 LGHNA, CDR2 YNFKEQ. The CDR3 DNA reads as TGTGCCAGCAGCCGTGTAGGGACAGGGAACACTGAAGCTTTCTTT. Translation: CASSRVGTGNTEAFF.

This clone was seen a few times. The J gene is TRBJ2-3, the V gene TRBV27; tentative D call: TRBD2 (7 bases). CDR3 length equals 17 residues. Trimming took 1 base from V and 8 from J, leaving 22 bases between them. Germline CDR1 and CDR2: MNHEY and SMNVEV (reference sequence). CDR3: CASSLLGGGFQKVTQYF. Written as DNA, the CDR3 is TGTGCCAGCAGTTTATTAGGCGGGGGCTTCCAGAAGGTTACGCAGTATTTT.

The rearrangement joins TRBV28 to TRBJ2-5; D uncertain. Germline V gene data show CDR1 as MDHEN and CDR2 as SYDVKM. The CDR3 contains 14 residues. The V gene lost 2 bases and the J gene lost 2 bases, with 9 bases spanning the gap. The CDR3 region has the DNA TGTGCCAGCAGTTTACGCACAGTTCAAGAGACCCAGTACTTC. Translating gives CASSLRTVQETQYF.

The chain is built from TRBV4-2 and TRBJ2-7; unclear D gene. The CDR3 length is 12 residues. Germline values: CDR1 LGHNA, CDR2 YNFKEQ. Deletions cut 0 bases from V and 4 bases from J, with 4 bases between. CDR3 amino acids: CASSQDGYEQYF. The CDR3 DNA follows: TGTGCCAGCAGCCAAGACGGTTACGAGCAGTACTTC.

The chain recombines TRBV5-1 with TRBJ1-1; the match to TRBD1 covers 9 bases. The length of the CDR3 is 16 residues. J gave up 3 bases and V 2 bases, and 8 bases lay outside the gene matches. Germline V gene lookup returns CDR1 SGHRS and CDR2 YFSETQ. The CDR3 region has the DNA TGCGCCAGCAGCTTAACCGGGACAGGGAGGGACACTGAAGCTTTCTTT. As protein: CASSLTGTGRDTEAFF.